These 9 T cell receptor beta chains originate from one sample sequenced in a study of OX40 agonist ivuxolimab in advanced cancers. The protocol was immunoSEQ multiplex PCR, while the TCRdb copy is restricted to in-frame clones and leaves out a portion. Altogether over 65,000 clones are present, 80% to 90% being singletons, with the ten largest covering roughly 1.9%. The sample in question was CD4+ or CD8+ T cells sorted from blood, obtained in a trial of the OX40 agonist ivuxolimab. The receptors shown here come from an adult with an advanced solid tumor such as melanoma, head and neck, liver or kidney cancer.

In the case of this clone: A read error may account for a junction end that differs from germline. The V call is TRBV29-1, the J call TRBJ2-1, with 12 bases that match TRBD2. Germline loops: CDR1 SQVTM, CDR2 ANQGSEA. The CDR3 is 17 residues long. The CDR3 sequence: CSVEAASGGARYNEQFF. DNA for the CDR3: TGCAGCGTCGAAGCGGCTAGCGGGGGGGCTCGGTACAATGAGCAGTTCTTC.

The chain joins TRBV19 to TRBJ2-7; a possible D gene is TRBD1 (5 bases). The CDR3 loop spans 13 amino acids. The V gene's germline CDR1 is LNHDA and CDR2 SQIVND (reference sequence). V was trimmed by 3 bases and J by 5 bases, leaving 11 bases between them. CDR3 coding DNA: TGTGCCAGTAGTATCCAGGGAACCAACGAGCAGTACTTC. It translates to CASSIQGTNEQYF.

The V gene is TRBV19, the J gene TRBJ1-4; maybe TRBD1 (6 bases). Trimming removed 6 bases from V and 10 bases from J, with 21 bases in between. The germline CDR1 and CDR2 sequences are LNHDA and SQIVND (reference sequence). The CDR3 has 15 amino acids. The DNA of the CDR3 is TGTGCCAGTAGCCCTACCGGGACATTACCCCCAAAACTGTTTTTT. This encodes CASSPTGTLPPKLFF.

The rearrangement joins TRBV19 to TRBJ2-5, with D unresolved. V was cut by 2 bases and J by 6 bases, with 10 bases left in between. Germline CDR1 and CDR2: LNHDA and SQIVND (reference sequence). The length of the CDR3 is 13 residues. DNA for the CDR3: TGTGCCAGTAGTATAAGCCAGCAGAAGACCCAGTACTTC. Protein product: CASSISQQKTQYF.

This clone was recorded only once. The gene calls are TRBV4-3 and TRBJ1-5; D possibly corresponds to TRBD1 (6 bases). Germline CDR1 LGHNA, CDR2 YSLEER. The CDR3 spans 17 residues. Trimming left V 2 bases short and J 2 bases short, with 16 bases between. CDR3 DNA: TGCGCCAGCAGCCAACCCAGGGGTAGGGTCGGCAATCAGCCCCAGCATTTT. This sequence encodes CASSQPRGRVGNQPQHF.

The rearrangement joins TRBV29-1 to TRBJ2-5, with 13 nucleotides matching TRBD2. Looked up from germline, CDR1 is SQVTM and CDR2 is ANQGSEA. This CDR3 comprises 14 residues. Trimming removed 7 bases from V and 4 bases from J; junction bases left unmatched: 6. CDR3 sequence: CSGGGLAGAETQYF. CDR3 DNA: TGCAGCGGAGGAGGACTAGCGGGGGCAGAGACCCAGTACTTC.

V is TRBV7-9 and J is TRBJ2-2; 10 bases agree with TRBD2. Per the germline V gene, CDR1 is SEHNR and CDR2 is FQNEAQ (reference sequence). This CDR3 has 15 residues. The CDR3 here is CGGTSEPSNTGELFF. The CDR3 DNA reads TGTGGGGGGACTAGCGAACCTTCGAACACCGGGGAGCTGTTTTTT.

This chain connects TRBV5-6 to TRBJ1-1; the match to TRBD1 covers 7 bases. The CDR3 is 15 residues long. Losses at the gene ends were 1 base for V and 0 bases for J; bases not matched to a gene: 3. Germline V gene lookup returns CDR1 SGHDT and CDR2 YYEEEE. This chain's CDR3 is CASSLLGGLNTEAFF. The CDR3 nucleotides are TGTGCCAGCAGCTTGTTAGGGGGCTTGAACACTGAAGCTTTCTTT.

The V and J genes are TRBV7-6 and TRBJ2-2; the match to TRBD2 covers 14 bases. Germline V CDR1 and CDR2: SGHVS, FNYEAQ. The ends lost 4 bases at V and 3 bases at J; junction bases unmatched: 7. This CDR3 spans 18 amino acids. CDR3 sequence reads: CASSSRLAGGVDTGELFF. The DNA of the CDR3 is TGTGCCAGCAGCTCCCGACTAGCGGGGGGGGTGGACACCGGGGAGCTGTTTTTT.